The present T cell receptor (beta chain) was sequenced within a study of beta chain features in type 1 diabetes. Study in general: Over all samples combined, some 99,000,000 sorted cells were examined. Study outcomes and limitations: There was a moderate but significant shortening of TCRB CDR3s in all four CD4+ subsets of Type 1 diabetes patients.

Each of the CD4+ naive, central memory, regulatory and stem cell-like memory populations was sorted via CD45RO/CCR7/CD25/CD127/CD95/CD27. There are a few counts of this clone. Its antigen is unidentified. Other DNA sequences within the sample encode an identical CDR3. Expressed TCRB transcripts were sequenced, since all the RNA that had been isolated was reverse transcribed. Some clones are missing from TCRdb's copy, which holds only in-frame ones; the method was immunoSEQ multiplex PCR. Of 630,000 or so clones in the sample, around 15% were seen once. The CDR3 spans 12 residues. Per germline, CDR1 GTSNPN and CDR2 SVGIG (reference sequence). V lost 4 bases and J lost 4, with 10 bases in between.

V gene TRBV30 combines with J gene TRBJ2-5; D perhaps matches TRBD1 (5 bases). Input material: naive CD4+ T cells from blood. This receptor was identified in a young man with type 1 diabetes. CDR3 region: CAWKGGAETQYF. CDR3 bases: TGTGCCTGGAAAGGTGGGGCAGAGACCCAGTACTTC.